One T cell receptor beta chain is described in this entry. Its antigen is currently unknown. The V end was cut by 7 bases, the J end by 4 bases, with 14 bases between. In germline, CDR1 is SQVTM, CDR2 ANQGSEA. The CDR3 runs 13 residues. This specimen belongs to a study of cytomegalovirus exposure and HLA in healthy donors. Findings and limits, study-wide: Among the CMV-associated chains, three were confirmed in vitro as specific for CMV antigens.

The method was immunoSEQ multiplex PCR; TCRdb's version includes in-frame clones alone and lacks a portion of them. The table lists over 200,000 clones, about 86% of them singletons, with around 3% in the top ten. The rearrangement links TRBV29-1 to TRBJ2-1; D gene unclear. The TCR was taken from a woman aged 18-35 years in good health and CMV-seronegative. The specimen was PBMCs. The CDR3 DNA is TGCAGCGCCTTTCGCGCGGAGTACAATGAGCAGTTCTTC. Amino acid sequence: CSAFRAEYNEQFF.